The 22 T cell receptor beta chains listed next were all sequenced from one sample in a study of shared clonotypes between healthy human individuals. TCRdb keeps only in-frame clones here, not all; method: immunoSEQ multiplex PCR. In the table there are about 1.1 million clones, approximately 80% of which are singletons. The specimen sequenced was memory CD4+ T cells from PBMCs. This sample's subset: CD45RA-negative fraction. These receptors came from a man aged 18 to 30 in good health. Some clones in this sample may be carry-over from other donors' samples.

V usage is TRBV6-6 and J usage is TRBJ2-3; D not certain. The V gene's germline CDR1 is MNHNY and CDR2 SVGAGI (reference sequence). Trimming shortened V by 0 bases and J by 4 bases, and 5 bases separated the two germline ends. This CDR3 is 13 amino acids long. The CDR3 DNA reads TGTGCCAGCAGTTACTCACGCCCAGATACGCAGTATTTT. Translating it yields CASSYSRPDTQYF.

Concerning this clone: A read error may explain this, as a much larger clone is one base away. V usage is TRBV27 and J usage is TRBJ2-7; 10 bases agree with TRBD1. This CDR3 has 15 residues. Germline V gene lookup returns CDR1 MNHEY and CDR2 SMNVEV (reference sequence). V shed 4 bases, J shed 1 base, and the junction held 4 bases outside the gene matches. In nucleotides, the CDR3 is TGTGCCAGCAGTTCCCCGGGACAGGGGTCCTACGAGCAGTACTTC. It translates to CASSSPGQGSYEQYF.

To note about this clone: A read error is the likely source, as a far larger clone sits one nucleotide away. Within the sample, other DNA sequences also encode this same CDR3. V is TRBV7-9 and J is TRBJ1-2, with TRBD1 as a possible D gene (5 bases). The CDR3 contains 12 residues. V dropped 5 bases and J dropped 12 bases, with 16 bases sitting between them. Germline CDR1 is SEHNR and CDR2 is FQNEAQ (reference sequence). The CDR3 loop reads CASSPDRGEDTF. Written as DNA, the CDR3 is TGTGCCAGCAGCCCCGACAGAGGGGAAGACACCTTC.

The chain employs TRBV4-1 and TRBJ2-7; 8 positions match TRBD1. The CDR3 has 16 residues. V lost 0 bases and J lost 5; bases outside the gene matches: 9. Germline CDR1 MGHRA, CDR2 YSYEKL. The chain's CDR3 is CASSQEDRGRWDEQYF. The CDR3 bases are TGCGCCAGCAGCCAAGAAGACAGGGGCAGGTGGGACGAGCAGTACTTC.

The chain couples TRBV4-1 to TRBJ2-1, with 9 positions matching TRBD1. The germline V gene has CDR1 MGHRA and CDR2 YSYEKL. The trim removed 1 base at V and 4 bases at J, leaving 5 bases unmatched. This CDR3 region has 16 residues. The CDR3 here is CASSQGETGGYNEQFF. The CDR3 DNA sequence: TGCGCCAGCAGCCAAGGTGAGACAGGGGGTTACAATGAGCAGTTCTTC.

The rearrangement joins TRBV7-2 to TRBJ2-3; D possibly corresponds to TRBD2 (5 bases). V dropped 4 bases and J dropped 6 bases, with 17 bases sitting between them. This CDR3 is 15 amino acids long. Per germline, CDR1 SGHTA and CDR2 FQGNSA. The DNA of the CDR3 is TGTGCCAGCAGCTCACGGACTGGCCGTATGGATACGCAGTATTTT. Residues: CASSSRTGRMDTQYF.

The genes are TRBV7-2 and TRBJ1-1; unclear D gene. The CDR3 covers 13 residues. Trimming left V 5 bases short and J 5 bases short, with 12 bases between. CDR1 is SGHTA and CDR2 is FQGNSA in the germline V gene. CDR3 region: CASSIGVGTEAFF. CDR3 nucleotides: TGTGCCAGCAGCATCGGGGTAGGAACTGAAGCTTTCTTT.

As concerns this clone: This clone may be a read error of a much larger clone one base away. The sample carries other DNA sequences with the same CDR3. The chain couples TRBV11-2 to TRBJ2-3; TRBD2 matches at 9 bases. The germline CDR1 and CDR2 sequences are SGHAT and FQNNGV. The trim removed 5 bases at V and 1 base at J, leaving 4 bases unmatched. The CDR3 length is 15 residues. The CDR3 DNA is TGTGCCAGCAGCCCCTGGACTAGCGGCACAGATACGCAGTATTTT. This encodes CASSPWTSGTDTQYF.

This clone was picked up one time. The gene calls are TRBV9 and TRBJ2-1; no clear D. The germline gives CDR1 SGDLS, CDR2 YYNGEE. Trimming shortened V by 1 base and J by 9 bases, and 14 bases separated the two germline ends. The CDR3 spans 14 residues. Here the CDR3 reads CASSVFPRRGEQFF. CDR3 in DNA: TGTGCCAGCAGCGTATTCCCGCGGAGAGGTGAGCAGTTCTTC.

This clone showed up just once. The genes are TRBV7-8 and TRBJ2-7; TRBD2 matches 8 bases. The junction had 6 bases not matched to a gene; V was cut back by 0 bases and J by 11 bases. Germline-derived CDR1 and CDR2 are SGHVS and FQNEAQ. This CDR3 has 13 amino acids. The CDR3 here is CASSLAVAGWEYF. CDR3 DNA: TGTGCCAGCAGCTTAGCGGTAGCGGGGTGGGAGTACTTC.

This rearrangement joins TRBV29-1 to TRBJ1-1, with 8 bases identical to TRBD1. With 0 bases clipped from V and 10 bases from J, the junction kept 10 bases outside the gene matches. The CDR3 consists of 14 residues. CDR1 and CDR2 (germline): SQVTM, ANQGSEA. The CDR3 nucleotides read TGCAGCGTTGAAGATACGCGGACAGGGAGGGTAGCTTTCTTT. Translating gives CSVEDTRTGRVAFF.

The chain carries TRBV18 and TRBJ2-5; 8 bases line up with TRBD1. This CDR3 is 14 amino acids long. After removal of 2 bases from V and 9 bases from J, the junction contained 8 bases not matched to a gene. Germline values: CDR1 KGHSH, CDR2 LQKENI. The CDR3 DNA reads as TGTGCCAGCTCACCAGACAGGGGACCAGGGGCCCAGTACTTC. Its protein is CASSPDRGPGAQYF. Full variable domain (remainder filled in from reference TRBV18 and TRBJ2-5): NAGVMQNPRHLVRRRGQEARLRCSPMKGHSHVYWYRQLPEEGLKFMVYLQKENIIDESGMPKERFSAEFPKEGPSILRIQQVVRGDSAAYFCASSPDRGPGAQYFGPGTRLLVL.

This rearrangement joins TRBV19 to TRBJ1-1; maybe TRBD1 (6 bases). CDR1 and CDR2 from the germline V gene are LNHDA and SQIVND (reference sequence). Trimming took off 8 bases at V and 2 bases at J, with 12 bases between the two ends. This CDR3 is built from 13 residues. The CDR3 sequence: CASDGGANTEAFF. CDR3 DNA sequence: TGTGCCAGTGATGGGGGCGCCAACACTGAAGCTTTCTTT. Looking up the rest from reference TRBV19 and TRBJ1-1 gives the full variable domain: DGGITQSPKYLFRKEGQNVTLSCEQNLNHDAMYWYRQDPGQGLRLIYYSQIVNDFQKGDIAEGYSVSREKKESFPLTVTSAQKNPTAFYLCASDGGANTEAFFGQGTRLTVV.

This clone was recorded at least ten times. The chain couples TRBV7-9 to TRBJ2-7; 9 nucleotides align to TRBD1. Germline CDR1 SEHNR, CDR2 FQNEAQ (reference sequence). The junction had 2 bases not matched to a gene; V was cut back by 5 bases and J by 0 bases. The CDR3 sequence is 14 residues long. As DNA, the CDR3 is TGTGCCAGCAGCCGGGACAGGGACTCCTACGAGCAGTACTTC. Translating gives CASSRDRDSYEQYF.

The V and J genes are TRBV20-1 and TRBJ1-1, with a weak D call TRBD1 (5 bases). This CDR3 contains 11 residues. From germline, CDR1 is DFQATT and CDR2 SNEGSKA (reference sequence). The V end lost 5 bases, the J end lost 9 bases, and 13 bases lay between the germline ends. CDR3 protein: CSAPGRPQAFF. Written as DNA, the CDR3 is TGCAGTGCTCCGGGGCGGCCTCAAGCTTTCTTT.

The chain couples TRBV2 to TRBJ1-1; TRBD1 matches 9 bases. Losses at the gene ends were 6 bases for V and 5 bases for J; bases not matched to a gene: 10. The germline V gene encodes CDR1 SNHLY and CDR2 FYNNEI. This CDR3 contains 15 residues. This CDR3 is CASRAPTGGGTEAFF. CDR3 coding DNA: TGTGCCAGCAGGGCCCCTACAGGGGGCGGGACTGAAGCTTTCTTT.

The rearrangement joins TRBV7-2 to TRBJ2-7; 8 positions agree with TRBD1. Per the germline V gene, CDR1 is SGHTA and CDR2 is FQGNSA. This CDR3 is built from 13 residues. Trimming removed 4 bases from V and 9 bases from J; junction bases left unmatched: 8. This CDR3 is CASSSGQGGGQYF. CDR3 DNA sequence: TGTGCCAGCAGCTCCGGACAGGGCGGAGGGCAGTACTTC.

CDR3 in amino acids: CASSYGTLQETQYF. The CDR3 bases are TGTGCCAGCAGCTACGGGACTTTACAAGAGACCCAGTACTTC. This chain links TRBV5-6 with TRBJ2-5; maybe TRBD2 (6 bases). Germline assignment: CDR1 SGHDT and CDR2 YYEEEE. Trimming removed 3 bases from V and 2 bases from J, with 11 bases in between. This CDR3 spans 14 amino acids. Supplemented by reference TRBV5-6 and TRBJ2-5, the full variable domain reads DAGVTQSPTHLIKTRGQQVTLRCSPKSGHDTVSWYQQALGQGPQFIFQYYEEEERQRGNFPDRFSGHQFPNYSSELNVNALLLGDSALYLCASSYGTLQETQYFGPGTRLLVL.

V usage is TRBV4-3 and J usage is TRBJ2-7, with TRBD2 matching 12 bases. Trimming took 3 bases from V and 4 from J; bases not matched to a gene: 7. Germline V gene sequence: CDR1 LGHNA, CDR2 YSLEER. The CDR3 length is 16 residues. The CDR3 region is CASSQSLAGGDYEQYF. CDR3 in DNA: TGCGCCAGCAGCCAGTCTCTAGCGGGGGGGGATTACGAGCAGTACTTC.

The chain links TRBV28 to TRBJ2-5; 14 positions match TRBD2. The V gene's germline CDR1 is MDHEN and CDR2 SYDVKM. Trimming cost V 4 bases and J 3 bases; bases outside gene matches: 10. The CDR3 is 18 residues long. CDR3 DNA: TGTGCCAGCAGTTCCGCCGGGACTAGCGGGAGATTAAAAGAGACCCAGTACTTC. This gives the protein CASSSAGTSGRLKETQYF. Filled out from reference TRBV28 and TRBJ2-5, the complete variable domain reads DVKVTQSSRYLVKRTGEKVFLECVQDMDHENMFWYRQDPGLGLRLIYFSYDVKMKEKGDIPEGYSVSREKKERFSLILESASTNQTSMYLCASSSAGTSGRLKETQYFGPGTRLLVL.

The chain combines TRBV18 with TRBJ2-5; maybe TRBD1 (5 bases). V lost 6 bases, J lost 3 bases, and 14 bases lay in between. CDR1 is KGHSH, CDR2 LQKENI, per germline. CDR3 length equals 14 residues. This CDR3 reads CASSGRTVEETQYF. In nucleotides, the CDR3 is TGTGCCAGCTCGGGGCGGACGGTGGAAGAGACCCAGTACTTC.

The rearrangement joins TRBV6-6 to TRBJ2-5; 10 bases fit TRBD1. The CDR3 extends over 15 amino acids. V lost 2 bases, J lost 4 bases, and 4 bases stayed unmatched. Germline V gene sequence: CDR1 MNHNY, CDR2 SVGAGI (reference sequence). CDR3 in amino acids: CASSYGTGVGETQYF. The CDR3 region has the DNA TGTGCCAGCAGTTACGGGACAGGGGTGGGAGAGACCCAGTACTTC.